This T cell receptor (beta chain) was sequenced for a study of T cells in Graves' hyperthyroidism and ophthalmopathy. This clonotype was counted ten times or more. Its antigen is not identified. In the ophthalmopathy cohort, Clinical Activity Score was at least 3, NOSPECS grade at least 4, and duration under 3 months. Thyroid ultrasound, orbital computed tomography, clinical symptoms, and serum thyroxine and TRAb underpinned diagnoses. The CDR3 sequence is 18 residues long. The germline CDR1 and CDR2 sequences are SNHLY and FYNNEI. J gave up 3 bases and V 4 bases, and 16 bases lay outside the gene matches. RNA transcripts gave rise to amplified TCR beta CDR3 regions. An initial round of RT-PCR targeting the TCR CDR3 relied on the HTBI primer set. A single record per CDR3 protein comes from TCRdb applying MiXCR to the multiplex PCR reads. The sample lists roughly 350,000 distinct CDR3 sequences; more than 12% were seen once.

Whole-study results and caveats: The model anticipated ophthalmopathy a median around six months pre-onset.

Sequenced input: blood. This TCR was recovered from a woman under 40 with Graves' ophthalmopathy. The chain recombines TRBV2 with TRBJ1-1; 8 bases align to TRBD1. The chain's CDR3 is CASSGSTDRARLDTEAFF. The CDR3 region has the DNA TGTGCCAGCAGTGGTAGTACGGACAGGGCTCGGTTAGACACTGAAGCTTTCTTT. Full variable domain (outside the CDR3, taken from reference TRBV2 and TRBJ1-1): EPEVTQTPSHQVTQMGQEVILRCVPISNHLYFYWYRQILGQKVEFLVSFYNNEISEKSEIFDDQFSVERPDGSNFTLKIRSTKLEDSAMYFCASSGSTDRARLDTEAFFGQGTRLTVV.